The 30 T cell receptor beta chains listed next were all sequenced from one sample in a study of cytomegalovirus exposure and HLA in healthy donors. PCR employed 60 Vbeta and 13 Jbeta primers. TCRdb keeps only in-frame clones here, not all; method: immunoSEQ multiplex PCR. The sample records 90,000 to 130,000 clones, approximately 70% being singletons. The material sequenced was PBMCs. Receptor source: a woman aged 25 to 39 in good health and CMV-seronegative.

This sequence joins TRBV10-1 and TRBJ1-1; TRBD1 matches 9 bases. The V segment lost 6 bases and the J segment 0 bases; nucleotides outside the gene matches: 5. There are 15 residues in the CDR3. Germline loops: CDR1 WNHNN, CDR2 SYGVQD (reference sequence). CDR3: CASRKTGGLNTEAFF. CDR3 DNA: TGCGCCAGCAGGAAGACAGGGGGGTTGAACACTGAAGCTTTCTTT.

This clone was recorded a few times. The rearrangement joins TRBV6-5 to TRBJ2-5, with TRBD2 matching 7 bases. With the DNA end fitting TRBJ2-7 better, the J assignment may be wrong. Germline values: CDR1 MNHEY, CDR2 SVGAGI. CDR3 length equals 14 residues. CDR3 in amino acids: CASSAAAGAYEQYF. The CDR3 nucleotides read TGTGCCAGCAGTGCCGCCGCGGGGGCCTACGAGCAGTACTTC.

The rearrangement links TRBV10-1 to TRBJ1-1; D is perhaps TRBD1 (5 bases). CDR1 and CDR2 from the germline V gene are WNHNN and SYGVQD (reference sequence). The CDR3 spans 13 residues. V lost 4 bases to trimming and J lost 1 base, with 7 bases between them. CDR3 DNA: TGCGCCAGCAGTGGACAGCCGAACACTGAAGCTTTCTTT. The encoded protein is CASSGQPNTEAFF.

The J gene is TRBJ1-5, the V gene TRBV6-5, with 7 nucleotides matching TRBD1. This CDR3 contains 13 residues. Germline-derived CDR1 and CDR2 are MNHEY and SVGAGI. The V and J ends lost 6 bases and 4 bases, in that order; junction bases with no gene match: 3. CDR3 nucleotides: TGTGCCAGCAGCGCGGGACAGAATCAGCCCCAGCATTTT. It yields the protein CASSAGQNQPQHF.

This clone occurred a few times. V usage is TRBV29-1 and J usage is TRBJ2-5; D possibly corresponds to TRBD2 (5 bases). Germline CDR1 and CDR2: SQVTM and ANQGSEA. The CDR3 is 14 amino acids. The V gene lost 6 bases and the J gene lost 4 bases, with 18 bases spanning the gap. The CDR3 DNA reads as TGCAGCGTGGGGTTACTAGTGATGATAGAGACCCAGTACTTC. It is translated as CSVGLLVMIETQYF.

The chain is built from TRBV5-5 and TRBJ2-7; tentatively, D is TRBD1 (5 bases). Trimming left V 0 bases short and J 5 bases short, with 6 bases between. CDR1 and CDR2 from the germline V gene are SGHKS and YYEKEE (reference sequence). The length of the CDR3 is 12 residues. CDR3 residues: CASSLARDEQYF. Written as DNA, the CDR3 is TGTGCCAGCAGCTTGGCCAGGGACGAGCAGTACTTC.

This chain connects TRBV19 to TRBJ1-5; 8 bases fit TRBD1. CDR1 is LNHDA, CDR2 SQIVND, per germline (reference sequence). This CDR3 spans 15 amino acids. After removal of 0 bases from V and 6 bases from J, the junction contained 4 bases not matched to a gene. CDR3 bases: TGTGCCAGTAGTATAGACAGGGGGCCTACTCAGCCCCAGCATTTT. Protein sequence: CASSIDRGPTQPQHF. Supplemented by reference TRBV19 and TRBJ1-5, the full variable domain reads DGGITQSPKYLFRKEGQNVTLSCEQNLNHDAMYWYRQDPGQGLRLIYYSQIVNDFQKGDIAEGYSVSREKKESFPLTVTSAQKNPTAFYLCASSIDRGPTQPQHFGDGTRLSIL.

This chain uses TRBV5-1 with TRBJ2-2, with D perhaps TRBD2 (5 bases). CDR3 length: 13 residues. Trimming cost V 2 bases and J 5 bases, with 7 bases left between them. Germline V gene data show CDR1 as SGHRS and CDR2 as YFSETQ. Written as DNA, the CDR3 is TGCGCCAGCAGCTTTGGAGGAACCGGGGAGCTGTTTTTT. It yields the protein CASSFGGTGELFF.

In this sample, this clone turned up a few times. The V call is TRBV19, the J call TRBJ1-2; D is uncertain. The CDR3 contains 15 residues. The germline V gene encodes CDR1 LNHDA and CDR2 SQIVND (reference sequence). Trimming removed 7 bases at V and 0 bases at J, with 15 bases between. CDR3 DNA sequence: TGTGCCAGTACGGTAACAGACAATGCTAACTATGGCTACACCTTC. Amino acid sequence: CASTVTDNANYGYTF.

This clone has a single count. The V call is TRBV15, the J call TRBJ2-7, with D perhaps matching TRBD1 (5 bases). CDR1 and CDR2 (germline): LNHNV, YYDKDF (reference sequence). V was cut by 0 bases and J by 6 bases, with 9 bases left in between. This CDR3 spans 13 amino acids. The CDR3 loop is CATSREGQGEQYF. DNA for the CDR3: TGTGCCACCAGCAGAGAAGGCCAGGGCGAGCAGTACTTC.

The chain carries TRBV6-5 and TRBJ1-5; TRBD1 matches at 8 bases. The V gene's germline CDR1 is MNHEY and CDR2 SVGAGI. Germline trimming cut 6 bases from V and 2 bases from J; bases unmatched to any gene: 6. This CDR3 spans 15 amino acids. CDR3 amino acids: CASSRKTGGNQPQHF. CDR3 nucleotide sequence: TGTGCCAGCAGCCGAAAGACAGGGGGCAATCAGCCCCAGCATTTT.

V usage is TRBV12-5 and J usage is TRBJ2-7; D possibly corresponds to TRBD2 (6 bases). The CDR3 has 12 amino acids. The V gene lost 5 bases and the J gene lost 4 bases, with 9 bases spanning the gap. Germline CDR1 reads LGHNT; CDR2 reads FRNRAP. CDR3 bases: TGTGCTAGTGGTGTGACTAGTTACGAGCAGTACTTC. Its translation is CASGVTSYEQYF.

This sequence joins TRBV6-1 and TRBJ2-7, with TRBD1 matching over 10 bases. CDR1 is MNHNS and CDR2 is SASEGT in the germline V gene. The CDR3 contains 15 residues. V dropped 6 bases and J dropped 7; count of bases not matched to a gene: 12. For the CDR3, the DNA is TGTGCCAGCAGGATGAGGACAGGGGGGGGTAATGAGCAGTACTTC. Protein product: CASRMRTGGGNEQYF.

The chain uses TRBV7-9 and TRBJ2-3; the match to TRBD2 covers 12 bases. Germline-derived CDR1 and CDR2 are SEHNR and FQNEAQ (reference sequence). After removal of 10 bases from V and 2 bases from J, the junction contained 4 bases not matched to a gene. CDR3 length: 14 amino acids. CDR3 bases: TGTGCCATCCGACTAGCGGGGGACACAGATACGCAGTATTTT. This gives the protein CAIRLAGDTDTQYF.

The genes are TRBV2 and TRBJ2-4; perhaps TRBD2 as D (6 bases). V was shortened by 2 bases and J by 2 bases, with 13 bases between the two germline ends. Germline loops: CDR1 SNHLY, CDR2 FYNNEI. CDR3 length: 16 amino acids. The CDR3 DNA follows: TGTGCCAGCAGTGAAACGGGCGGGGCGTCCAAAAACATTCAGTACTTC. Its translation is CASSETGGASKNIQYF.

The J gene is TRBJ2-5, the V gene TRBV13; D is ambiguous. Trimming removed 0 bases at V and 1 base at J, with 6 bases between. The CDR3 spans 14 residues. Germline values: CDR1 PRHDT, CDR2 FYEKMQ (reference sequence). The chain's CDR3 is CASSLGQAQETQYF. CDR3 nucleotide sequence: TGTGCCAGCAGCTTAGGGCAGGCCCAAGAGACCCAGTACTTC.

This clone was seen a handful of times. The genes are TRBV28 and TRBJ1-3, with TRBD1 identical over 7 bases. CDR1 is MDHEN, CDR2 SYDVKM, per germline. Losses at the gene ends were 5 bases for V and 0 bases for J; bases not matched to a gene: 7. This CDR3 has 16 amino acids. In DNA form, the CDR3 reads TGTGCCAGCAGTCCCGGAGGGGGCTACTCTGGAAACACCATATATTTT. This translates into CASSPGGGYSGNTIYF.

The chain is built from TRBV4-2 and TRBJ1-5; unclear D gene. The CDR3 consists of 13 residues. V was trimmed by 1 base and J by 5 bases, leaving 6 bases between them. CDR1 is LGHNA and CDR2 is YNFKEQ in the germline V gene. CDR3 in amino acids: CASSQAPDQPQHF. CDR3 bases: TGTGCCAGCAGCCAAGCCCCGGATCAGCCCCAGCATTTT.

The rearrangement links TRBV6-5 to TRBJ2-1; 10 nucleotides align to TRBD2. Germline V gene lookup returns CDR1 MNHEY and CDR2 SVGAGI. This CDR3 has 14 residues. Trimming at V came to 5 bases and at J to 7 bases, leaving 5 bases not matched to a gene. The chain's CDR3 is CASSKSGGGNEQFF. The CDR3 DNA reads as TGTGCCAGCAGTAAGAGCGGGGGGGGTAATGAGCAGTTCTTC.

This chain joins TRBV11-3 and TRBJ2-3; 7 positions match TRBD1. Germline V gene sequence: CDR1 SGHNT, CDR2 YENEEA. There are 18 residues in the CDR3. V gave up 5 bases and J gave up 4 bases; unmatched junction bases: 18. This CDR3 is CASSKGGPFSLGADTQYF. CDR3 nucleotide sequence: TGTGCCAGCAGCAAAGGGGGCCCTTTCTCCCTAGGAGCAGATACGCAGTATTTT.

The rearrangement links TRBV19 to TRBJ1-3; D is undetermined. Germline CDR1 LNHDA, CDR2 SQIVND (reference sequence). The V gene lost 5 bases and the J gene lost 0 bases, with 14 bases spanning the gap. The CDR3 is 16 amino acids. CDR3 in DNA: TGTGCCAGTAGTCCCTCCCCCACAAGCTCTGGAAACACCATATATTTT. Translation: CASSPSPTSSGNTIYF.

The V and J genes are TRBV6-6 and TRBJ2-7; 7 nucleotides align to TRBD1. Germline loops: CDR1 MNHNY, CDR2 SVGAGI (reference sequence). V shed 9 bases and J 2 bases; nucleotides not matched to a gene: 7. CDR3 length equals 13 residues. In DNA, the CDR3 is TGTGCCAGTTGCGACAGGGAAGCCTACGAGCAGTACTTC. Translated, it gives CASCDREAYEQYF.

The rearrangement links TRBV4-2 to TRBJ1-1, with D perhaps matching TRBD1 (5 bases). CDR3 length: 12 residues. The germline gives CDR1 LGHNA, CDR2 YNFKEQ. V lost 3 bases, J lost 8 bases, and 10 bases lay in between. The CDR3 nucleotides read TGTGCCAGCAGCCAGCGGGGCGTAGAAGCTTTCTTT. Its translation: CASSQRGVEAFF.

CDR3 DNA sequence: TGCAGCGTCCTAACGGGGGCGAACACCGGGGAGCTGTTTTTT. Protein sequence: CSVLTGANTGELFF. This chain uses TRBV29-1 with TRBJ2-2; D may be TRBD2 (6 bases). V lost 6 bases, J lost 0 bases, and 11 bases lay in between. Looked up from germline, CDR1 is SQVTM and CDR2 is ANQGSEA. There are 14 residues in the CDR3.

In regard to this clone: The junction shows a germline mismatch at one end, possibly a read error. V usage is TRBV29-1 and J usage is TRBJ2-2; 9 positions agree with TRBD2. CDR3 size: 14 residues. The germline gives CDR1 SQVTM, CDR2 ANQGSEA. The CDR3 coding sequence is TGCAGCGTAGAAGCGGGAGGAGCTTCCGGGGAGCTGTTTTTT. Protein: CSVEAGGASGELFF.

Points on this clone: Sequence at one end of the junction differs from germline and may be a read error. The gene calls are TRBV7-9 and TRBJ2-3, with 7 nucleotides matching TRBD2. Germline loops: CDR1 SEHNR, CDR2 FQNEAQ (reference sequence). This CDR3 is built from 17 residues. DNA of the CDR3: TGTTCCAGCAGCTTAGGAGACCGGGACTACCTCCCTGATACGCAGTATTTT. It yields the protein CSSSLGDRDYLPDTQYF.

The chain recombines TRBV4-3 with TRBJ2-3, with 7 bases lining up with TRBD2. V lost 0 bases to trimming and J lost 6 bases; unmatched junction nucleotides: 3. The V gene's germline CDR1 is LGHNA and CDR2 YSLEER. The CDR3 extends over 14 amino acids. The CDR3 DNA follows: TGCGCCAGCAGCCAAGACCGTAGCGGGGATACGCAGTATTTT. Translating it yields CASSQDRSGDTQYF.

The CDR3 nucleotides are TGTGCCAGCAGGATCCCGTGGGGGCGAACCTTTGAGCAGTACTTC. This translates into CASRIPWGRTFEQYF. The V gene is TRBV21-1, the J gene TRBJ2-7; TRBD1 is taken as the D call from the table, unchecked against the DNA. TRBV21-1 is a recognized pseudogene. This CDR3 comprises 15 residues.

A single count supports this clone. One end of the junction fails to match germline, which may point to a read error. This chain connects TRBV27 to TRBJ1-5, with a possible D match to TRBD1 (6 bases). The CDR3 is 15 residues long. The germline CDR1 and CDR2 sequences are MNHEY and SMNVEV (reference sequence). CDR3 region: CASSSDRKGNRPQHF. The CDR3 DNA follows: TGTGCCAGCAGTTCAGACAGGAAAGGCAATCGGCCCCAGCATTTT.

This chain links TRBV18 with TRBJ2-7; D unclear. The length of the CDR3 is 13 residues. The V gene lost 4 bases and the J gene lost 2 bases, with 9 bases spanning the gap. Germline V gene lookup returns CDR1 KGHSH and CDR2 LQKENI. The CDR3 DNA is TGTGCCAGCTCACATACCAGGACCTACGAGCAGTACTTC. Amino acids: CASSHTRTYEQYF.